These T cell receptor beta chains were read from a single sample in a study of blood T cell repertoires in COVID-19. Assay used: immunoSEQ multiplex PCR; TCRdb lists only in-frame clones, some missing. The sample contains approximately 330,000 clones, almost 90% of which appear only once. The source material was peripheral blood. These receptors originate from a woman aged 40-49 years with COVID-19, enrolled during active disease. CDR3s include the opening cysteine and the closing phenylalanine or tryptophan. Expanded clones are given a class, and other clones once, few, many or no size at all.

j_call	clone_size	v_call	cdr3_aa
TRBJ2-5	-	TRBV27	CASSLNPGQVQGTQYF
TRBJ1-1	-	TRBV4-2	CASSQGAMTGATEAFF
TRBJ1-2	-	TRBV15	CATSRDYKAGYGYTF
TRBJ1-1	-	TRBV30	CAWSVTVRTEAFF
TRBJ1-1	once	TRBV19	CASSRDRGTFF
TRBJ1-2	once	TRBV9	CASSEAPARDGYTF
TRBJ2-5	once	TRBV19	CASSMIGTGGETQYF
TRBJ1-5	-	TRBV27	CASSLTNQPQHF
TRBJ1-2	-	TRBV30	CAWDSYYGYTF
TRBJ2-5	-	TRBV19	CASSMGWGRETQYF
TRBJ2-7	-	TRBV7-9	CASSGTGNEQYF
TRBJ1-2	-	TRBV7-2	CASSGQGRNYGYTF
TRBJ1-2	-	TRBV7-9	CASNLQGLGDYGYTF
TRBJ2-3	once	TRBV27	CASSNLGSRADTQYF
TRBJ1-1	-	TRBV3-1/TRBV3-2	CASSLTGGTAFF
TRBJ1-5	-	TRBV2	CASVRDTGNQPQHF
TRBJ2-7	-	TRBV6-5	CAGSLGVYEQYF
TRBJ1-5	-	TRBV19	CASRITSNQPQHF
TRBJ2-7	-	TRBV18	CASSPTGYEQYF
TRBJ2-7	-	TRBV28	CASRPSWGGRAPYEQYF
TRBJ2-7	-	TRBV5-6	CASSLRVSYEQYF
TRBJ2-1	-	TRBV2	CASLPGGGFNEQFF
TRBJ1-1	once	TRBV9	CASSANRDRGGTEAFF
TRBJ2-3	-	TRBV9	CASSVGTSGSLTDTQYF
TRBJ2-6	-	TRBV6-4	CASSETGLGANVLTF
TRBJ1-5	-	TRBV19	CASSIQQGAQHF
TRBJ1-2	-	TRBV21-1	CASSKKTESSNYGYTF
TRBJ2-2	-	TRBV10-3	CAISDRVNTGELFF
TRBJ2-5	-	TRBV5-4	CASSLKSGGETQYF
TRBJ1-1	-	TRBV6-5	CASSSVGNTFAFF
TRBJ1-2	-	TRBV5-1	CANRVGSNYGYTF
TRBJ1-5	few	TRBV4-1	CASSTRDRDEPQHF
TRBJ2-4	-	TRBV27	CASRSTSATKNIQYF
TRBJ2-5	-	TRBV7-2	CASSYSQGAQYF
TRBJ1-6	once	TRBV10-3	CAISEDGVLNSPLHF